This T cell receptor (beta chain) was captured by sequencing in a study of regulatory T cells in long-lasting Graves disease. Time point denoted: newly diagnosed GD, antithyroid drugs for less than 3 months. The authors made the TCR library using RNA they extracted from PBMCs. Graves' disease diagnoses followed American Thyroid Association guidelines. This CDR3 spans 14 amino acids. The germline V gene encodes CDR1 MNHEY and CDR2 SMNVEV (reference sequence). V lost 3 bases to trimming and J lost 5 bases, with 13 bases between them. Building the TCR beta libraries relied on iRepertoire HTBI primers, and CDR3 regions underwent Arm-PCR. TCRdb fed the multiplex PCR reads into MiXCR, producing one record per CDR3 protein. Counted here are over 350,000 distinct CDR3 sequences, 13% to 15% occurring once; the ten biggest clones make up around a sixth. These data are also associated with another study on T cells in Graves' hyperthyroidism and ophthalmopathy.

The source material was peripheral blood mononuclear cells (PBMCs), sampled at new diagnosis, from a patient treated with antithyroid drugs. The receptor was isolated from a woman between 50 and 59 years old with Graves disease. V and J are TRBV27 and TRBJ2-5; D tentatively fits TRBD1 or TRBD2 (5 bases each). CDR3 in amino acids: CASSFTGPTETQYF. The CDR3 nucleotides are TGTGCCAGCAGTTTCACGGGACCGACGGAGACCCAGTACTTC.